What follows is one TCR beta chain and its context. These data belong to a study of graft-versus-host responses after intestinal transplantation. As for the study in general: Once they had received anti-thymocyte globulin induction, all recipients took tacrolimus and steroids for around three years.

Generated by immunoSEQ multiplex PCR, the TCRdb table keeps only in-frame clones and is missing some. The table includes about 18,000 clones, roughly 40% detected once. The CDR3 sequence is 15 residues long. CDR1 and CDR2 from the germline V gene are SGHDT and YYEEEE. V was cut by 2 bases and J by 11 bases, with 20 bases left in between. Plated together were approximately 200,000 CFSE-labeled responder cells and approximately 200,000 irradiated, violet-dye-labeled stimulator cells. The responders that had proliferated, CFSE-low CD3+CD4+ and CD3+CD8+ cells, were sorted after the reaction. The chain employs TRBV5-6 and TRBJ1-5, with D perhaps TRBD1 (5 bases). The sample here was alloreactive CD4+ T cells from a mixed lymphocyte reaction culture, taken before intestinal transplant. Subset here: CFSE-low proliferating T cells sorted from roughly six-day pre-transplant mixed lymphocyte reaction (GvH or HvG direction). This clonotype was sampled from a human patient who received an intestinal transplant. CDR3 nucleotides: TGTGCCAGCAGCTTTGGACCCGGGACGTTGGCAGCCCAGCATTTT. Protein: CASSFGPGTLAAQHF.